Below are 9 T cell receptor beta chains sequenced from a single sample in a study of cytomegalovirus exposure and HLA in healthy donors. The PCR employed 60 Vbeta primers together with 13 Jbeta primers. Clones were sequenced by immunoSEQ multiplex PCR, and TCRdb holds only the in-frame ones, with some missing. The data contain roughly 120,000 clones, around 77% of them singletons. The sequenced sample was PBMCs. The source is a woman in her 30s in good health and CMV-seropositive.

V gene TRBV6-5 combines with J gene TRBJ1-4, with 7 nucleotides matching TRBD1. CDR1 is MNHEY, CDR2 SVGAGI, per germline. This CDR3 contains 14 residues. J was trimmed by 3 bases and V by 6 bases; bases with no gene match: 4. CDR3 protein: CASRKGQSNEKLFF. In nucleotides, the CDR3 is TGTGCCAGCAGAAAGGGACAGTCTAATGAAAAACTGTTTTTT.

V and J are TRBV6-5 and TRBJ1-1; D uncertain. CDR3 length: 13 residues. Trimming removed 7 bases at V and 1 base at J, with 10 bases between. Germline V CDR1 and CDR2: MNHEY, SVGAGI. The chain's CDR3 is CASTRIKNTEAFF. DNA of the CDR3: TGTGCCAGCACGCGGATCAAGAACACTGAAGCTTTCTTT.

The genes are TRBV2 and TRBJ1-2; a weak D match, TRBD1 (5 bases). The length of the CDR3 is 17 residues. Trimming removed 4 bases at V and 3 bases at J, with 21 bases between. Germline V gives CDR1 SNHLY, CDR2 FYNNEI. The CDR3 loop reads CASSVNRDSYSDYGYTF. As DNA, the CDR3 is TGTGCCAGCAGTGTAAACCGGGACTCATATTCCGACTATGGCTACACCTTC.

This chain links TRBV7-3 with TRBJ2-1, with 8 bases lining up with TRBD2. V trimming: 2 bases; J trimming: 3 bases; junction bases outside the gene matches: 3. This CDR3 has 15 amino acids. Per germline, CDR1 SGHTA and CDR2 FQGTGA. DNA of the CDR3: TGTGCCAGCAGCTTACGCAGCGGGAGCTACAATGAGCAGTTCTTC. Translation: CASSLRSGSYNEQFF.

This chain uses TRBV27 with TRBJ2-7; TRBD2 aligns across 14 bases. Germline loops: CDR1 MNHEY, CDR2 SMNVEV (reference sequence). This CDR3 comprises 17 residues. V lost 5 bases to trimming and J lost 3 bases; unmatched junction nucleotides: 9. The CDR3 spells CASSRLTSGGAFYEQYF. The CDR3 DNA follows: TGTGCCAGCAGTCGGCTGACTAGCGGGGGGGCCTTCTACGAGCAGTACTTC.

The sample holds a few counts of this clone. The rearrangement uses TRBV14 and TRBJ1-6, with D hard to call. This CDR3 is 14 amino acids long. Germline CDR1 is SGHDN and CDR2 is FVKESK. V dropped 0 bases and J dropped 7 bases, with 7 bases sitting between them. DNA for the CDR3: TGTGCCAGCAGCCAAGAGACTGGGAATTCACCCCTCCACTTT. Amino acids: CASSQETGNSPLHF.

V is TRBV11-3 and J is TRBJ1-1; 7 nucleotides align to TRBD1. The CDR3 covers 13 residues. Germline values: CDR1 SGHNT, CDR2 YENEEA. J lost 5 bases, V lost 1 base, and 1 base had no gene match. The CDR3 region has the DNA TGTGCCAGCAGCTTAGTGGGACAGACTGAAGCTTTCTTT. Encoded protein: CASSLVGQTEAFF.

This clone appeared a single time. This rearrangement joins TRBV6-1 to TRBJ2-7; unclear D gene. Germline CDR1 reads MNHNS; CDR2 reads SASEGT. This CDR3 is 15 amino acids long. V was clipped by 2 bases and J by 4 bases, with 15 bases between them. The CDR3 region is CASSETFSLVYEQYF. DNA for the CDR3: TGTGCCAGCAGTGAAACTTTCAGCCTAGTGTACGAGCAGTACTTC.

This clone was detected a few times. CDR3 bases: TGTGCCAGCAGTCCCTCTGCCGAGGAGAGCTACACCTTC. This codes for CASSPSAEESYTF. The chain recombines TRBV6-5 with TRBJ1-2; D not resolved. Germline lookup yields CDR1 MNHEY and CDR2 SVGAGI. V lost 5 bases and J 9 bases, leaving 16 bases between the germline ends. The CDR3 has 13 amino acids.